This TCR beta chain emerged from a study of CD8+CD57+ T cells in acquired aplastic anemia listed by TCRdb under 2018. Concerning the study at large: Extracted DNA from sorted CD4+ and CD8+ cells averaged around 3.5 ug, ranging from about 0.17 to 27.4 ug. A CD8+CD57+ expansion meant a frequency higher than the mean frequency seen in healthy subjects. Beyond this particular receptor, the publication reports: About 29 CD8+ CDR3 sequences were found to be shared between patients and controls, but these sequences appeared to be highly expressed in patients and within the immunodominant clones of the patients. No significant difference in CD8+ Simpson's diversity was found between patients and healthy controls (P=0.060).

At the junction V is shortened by 1 base and J by 0 bases, with 11 bases in between. Based on the germline V gene (reference sequence), the CDR1 and CDR2 sequences are DFQATT and SNEGSKA. The cysteine opens and the phenylalanine closes a CDR3 of 15 amino acids. This entry keeps only the CDR3 DNA: 45 bases, framed from base 1. TCR beta VDJ combination and CDR3 sequence profiling used genomic DNA as the template. An Illumina HiSeq 2000 was the platform used for TCR repertoire sequencing. The authors' pipeline ran thus. Repertoire assessment relied on Simpson's diversity index, CDR3 size and DJ length profiles, and TRBV/TRBJ rearrangement plots. The most abundant DNA sequence in the deep sequencing data was taken as the immunodominant clone. CDR3 amino acid sequences were checked for sharing between subjects and were compared against published repertoires and the VDJdb database. The raw public reads went through TCRdb reprocessing: fastp at Q25, MiXCR clone calling, in-frame beta chains kept. A single entry per CDR3 protein holds the most common genes and DNA from its merged rows. TCRdb, not the original authors, processed these V and J calls. The sample table shows approximately 160,000 distinct CDR3 sequences, and roughly half are seen once. The leading ten clones occupy 3.2% of the sample.

Flow cytometry had shown CD8+CD57+ cell expansion in the patients selected for sequencing. Severe acquired aplastic anemia was diagnosed in all patients according to International Study of Aplastic Anemia and Agranulocytosis and Camitta criteria. Patients had received no therapy at the time of blood sampling. In the study, sorted CD4+ and CD8+ blood T cells from patients with severe aplastic anemia and from healthy subjects underwent deep sequencing of TCR repertoires. Patients were enrolled under clinicaltrials.gov protocols 00001620, 01623167, 00001397, 00071045, 00081523 and 00961064 in the USA. Ficoll-Paque density gradient centrifugation was used to isolate peripheral blood mononuclear cells. Before DNA extraction, CD4+ and CD8+ T cells were sorted by FACS or by magnetic beads. Of note for this clonotype: Its antigen remains unidentified. No much larger clone is present one base from it, and per-base qualities are unavailable.

Sequenced sample: sorted CD4+, CD8+, or CD8+CD57+ T cells (not recorded which) from PBMCs. This TCR derives from a human donor with aplastic anemia. The chain was built from TRBV20-1 and TRBJ2-3; a tentative D match to TRBD2 spans 5 bases. The CDR3 reads CSARVLVGSTDTQYF. The nucleotide sequence reads TGCAGTGCTAGAGTACTAGTAGGTAGCACAGATACGCAGTATTTT.